This T cell receptor beta chain came from a study of blood T cell repertoires in COVID-19. Study-level background: The United States, Italy and Spain were the sources of the acute and convalescent COVID-19 samples. Sources were T cells, B-cell-depleted T cells, or PBMCs; the material itself was cDNA or gDNA.

This CDR3 has 15 residues. V was pared by 3 bases and J by 6 bases, with 20 bases between. Germline values: CDR1 DFQATT, CDR2 SNEGSKA (reference sequence). Original handling: Reference gene primers were amplified, and this amplification served to estimate nucleated cell counts. Sequencing used immunoSEQ multiplex PCR; TCRdb keeps in-frame clones, though not all of them. That table gives V, J and clone size, and the DNA gave D and trimming. The sample includes about 260,000 clones, 80% to 90% of them seen just once. The source is a man aged 25 to 40 with active or convalescent COVID-19. The rearrangement joins TRBV20-1 to TRBJ2-5; tentatively, D is TRBD2 (6 bases). Sequences were obtained from peripheral blood. CDR3 region: CSASPGAGPRKTQYF. The CDR3 coding sequence is TGCAGTGCTAGTCCGGGAGCGGGTCCTAGGAAGACCCAGTACTTC.